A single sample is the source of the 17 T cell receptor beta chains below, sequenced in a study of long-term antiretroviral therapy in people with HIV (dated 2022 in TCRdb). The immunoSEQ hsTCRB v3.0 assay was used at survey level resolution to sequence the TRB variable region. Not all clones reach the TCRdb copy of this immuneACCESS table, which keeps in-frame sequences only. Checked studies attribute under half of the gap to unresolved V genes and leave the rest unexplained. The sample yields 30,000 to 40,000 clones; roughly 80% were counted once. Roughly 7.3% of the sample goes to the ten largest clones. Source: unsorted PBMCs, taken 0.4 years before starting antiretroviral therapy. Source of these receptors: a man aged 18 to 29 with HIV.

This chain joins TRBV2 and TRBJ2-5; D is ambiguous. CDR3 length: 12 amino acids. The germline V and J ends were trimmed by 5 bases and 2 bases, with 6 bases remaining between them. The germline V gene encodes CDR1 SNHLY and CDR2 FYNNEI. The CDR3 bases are TGTGCCAGCAGTCGGCTTCAAGAGACCCAGTACTTC. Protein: CASSRLQETQYF.

The CDR3 coding sequence is TGTGCCAGCAGCTTGCTTACTGGCAGTGGGTCCGAGCAGTTCTTC. Protein sequence: CASSLLTGSGSEQFF. This sequence joins TRBV5-6 and TRBJ2-1; no reliable D call. Germline-derived CDR1 and CDR2 are SGHDT and YYEEEE. The ends were cut back, 1 base at V and 10 bases at J, with 18 bases in the middle. This CDR3 region has 15 residues.

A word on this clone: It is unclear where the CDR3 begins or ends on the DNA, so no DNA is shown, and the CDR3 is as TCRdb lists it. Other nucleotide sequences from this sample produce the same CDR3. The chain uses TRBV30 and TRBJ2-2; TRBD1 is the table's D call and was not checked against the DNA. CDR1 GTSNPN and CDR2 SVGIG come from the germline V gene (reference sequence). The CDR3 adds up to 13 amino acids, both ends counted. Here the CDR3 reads CAWGTGSTGELFF.

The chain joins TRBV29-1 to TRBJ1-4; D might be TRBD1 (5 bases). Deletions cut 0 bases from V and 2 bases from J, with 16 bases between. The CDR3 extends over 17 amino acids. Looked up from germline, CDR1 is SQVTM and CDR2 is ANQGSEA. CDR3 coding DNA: TGCAGCGTTGAAGATATCATCTCAGGGACCACTAATGAAAAACTGTTTTTT. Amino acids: CSVEDIISGTTNEKLFF. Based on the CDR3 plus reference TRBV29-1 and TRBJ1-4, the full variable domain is SAVISQKPSRDICQRGTSLTIQCQVDSQVTMMFWYRQQPGQSLTLIATANQGSEATYESGFVIDKFPISRPNLTFSTLTVSNMSPEDSSIYLCSVEDIISGTTNEKLFFGSGTQLSVL.

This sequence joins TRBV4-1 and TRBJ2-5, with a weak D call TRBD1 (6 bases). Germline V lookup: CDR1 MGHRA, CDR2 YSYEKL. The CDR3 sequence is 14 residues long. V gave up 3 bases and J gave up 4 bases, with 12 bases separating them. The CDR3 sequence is CASSHRQVAETQYF. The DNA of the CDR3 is TGCGCCAGCAGCCACCGACAGGTGGCAGAGACCCAGTACTTC.

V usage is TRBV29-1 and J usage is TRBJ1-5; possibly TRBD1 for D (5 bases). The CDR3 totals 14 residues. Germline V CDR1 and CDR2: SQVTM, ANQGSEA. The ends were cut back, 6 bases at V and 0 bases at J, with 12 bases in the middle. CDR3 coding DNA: TGCAGCGTGAGGACACCCTATAGCAATCAGCCCCAGCATTTT. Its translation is CSVRTPYSNQPQHF.

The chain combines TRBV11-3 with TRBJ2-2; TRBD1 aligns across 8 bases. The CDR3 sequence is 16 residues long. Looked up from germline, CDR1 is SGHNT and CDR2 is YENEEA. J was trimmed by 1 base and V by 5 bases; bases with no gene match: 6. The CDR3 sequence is CASSPSDRGNTGELFF. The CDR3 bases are TGTGCCAGCAGCCCAAGCGACAGGGGGAACACCGGGGAGCTGTTTTTT.

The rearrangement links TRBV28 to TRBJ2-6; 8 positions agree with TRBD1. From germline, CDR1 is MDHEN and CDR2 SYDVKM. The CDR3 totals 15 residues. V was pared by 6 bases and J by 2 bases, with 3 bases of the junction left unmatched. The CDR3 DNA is TGTGCCAGCAGCCCAGGGGGCGCTGGGGCCAACGTCCTGACTTTC. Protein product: CASSPGGAGANVLTF.

Here the CDR3 DNA reads TGTGCCAGCAGCCCTCGAAGGAGCGCCGGGACCGACTCCTACGAGCAGTACTTC. Translating it yields CASSPRRSAGTDSYEQYF. The chain carries TRBV21-1 and TRBJ2-7. TRBV21-1 is shown as a pseudogene. The CDR3 runs to 18 residues.

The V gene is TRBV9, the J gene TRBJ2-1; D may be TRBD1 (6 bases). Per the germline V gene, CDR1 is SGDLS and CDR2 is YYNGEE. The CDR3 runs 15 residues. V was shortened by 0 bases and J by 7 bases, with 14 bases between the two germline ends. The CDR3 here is CASSVEQGVGNEQFF. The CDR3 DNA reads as TGTGCCAGCAGCGTAGAACAGGGTGTGGGGAATGAGCAGTTCTTC.

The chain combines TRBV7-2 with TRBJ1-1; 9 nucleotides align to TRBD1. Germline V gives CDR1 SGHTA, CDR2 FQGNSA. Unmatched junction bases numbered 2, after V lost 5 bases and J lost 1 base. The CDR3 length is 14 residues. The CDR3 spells CASSLGQGNTEAFF. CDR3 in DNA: TGTGCCAGCAGCCTGGGACAGGGGAACACTGAAGCTTTCTTT.

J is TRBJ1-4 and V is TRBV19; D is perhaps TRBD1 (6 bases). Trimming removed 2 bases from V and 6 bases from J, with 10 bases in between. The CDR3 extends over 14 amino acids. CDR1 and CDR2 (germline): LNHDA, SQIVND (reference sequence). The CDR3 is CASSIWGLDEKLFF. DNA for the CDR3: TGTGCCAGTAGTATATGGGGGCTGGATGAAAAACTGTTTTTT.

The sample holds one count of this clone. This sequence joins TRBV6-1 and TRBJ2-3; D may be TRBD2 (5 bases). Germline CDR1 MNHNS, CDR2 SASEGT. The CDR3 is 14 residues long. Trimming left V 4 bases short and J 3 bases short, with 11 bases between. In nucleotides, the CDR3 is TGTGCCAGCAGTGTCAGCGGTCGAACAGATACGCAGTATTTT. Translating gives CASSVSGRTDTQYF.

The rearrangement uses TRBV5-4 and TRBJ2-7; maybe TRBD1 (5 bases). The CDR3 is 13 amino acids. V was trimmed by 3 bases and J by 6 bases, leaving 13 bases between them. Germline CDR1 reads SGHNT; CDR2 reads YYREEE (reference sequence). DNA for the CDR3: TGTGCCAGCAGCTCCCCTTGGGGCTCCGAGCAGTACTTC. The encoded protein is CASSSPWGSEQYF.

CDR3: CASSEPSAPGLRPNEKLFF. CDR3 DNA sequence: TGTGCCAGCAGTGAACCGTCAGCACCCGGACTCCGGCCTAATGAAAAACTGTTTTTT. V gene TRBV6-1 combines with J gene TRBJ1-4; D not certain. Germline values: CDR1 MNHNS, CDR2 SASEGT. This CDR3 has 19 amino acids. Trimming shortened V by 2 bases and J by 3 bases, and 22 bases separated the two germline ends.

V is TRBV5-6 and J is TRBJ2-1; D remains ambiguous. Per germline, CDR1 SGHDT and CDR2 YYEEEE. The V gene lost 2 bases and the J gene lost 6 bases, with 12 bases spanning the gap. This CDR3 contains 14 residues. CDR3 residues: CASSFEHPSNEQFF. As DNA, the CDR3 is TGTGCCAGCAGCTTTGAGCATCCCAGCAATGAGCAGTTCTTC.

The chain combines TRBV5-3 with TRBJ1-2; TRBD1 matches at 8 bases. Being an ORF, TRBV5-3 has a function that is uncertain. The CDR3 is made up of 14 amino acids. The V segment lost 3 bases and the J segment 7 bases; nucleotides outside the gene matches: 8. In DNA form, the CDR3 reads TGTGCCAGAAGCTCCGGACAGGGTGGTCGTGGCTACACCTTC. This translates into CARSSGQGGRGYTF.